These 8 T cell receptor beta chains originate from one sample sequenced in a study of T cells in narcolepsy. Generated by immunoSEQ multiplex PCR, the TCRdb table keeps only in-frame clones and is missing some. The table lists approximately 30,000 clones, approximately 85% of them singletons. The source material was CD45RA- memory CD4+ T cells from PBMCs. All receptors come from a human donor with narcolepsy.

This clone is a singleton in its sample. The chain is built from TRBV11-2 and TRBJ2-7; 9 nucleotides line up with TRBD2. Trimming at V came to 3 bases and at J to 6 bases, leaving 6 bases not matched to a gene. Germline lookup yields CDR1 SGHAT and CDR2 FQNNGV. The length of the CDR3 is 14 residues. CDR3: CASSFGQAGGEQYF. DNA for the CDR3: TGTGCCAGCAGCTTCGGACAAGCGGGAGGCGAGCAGTACTTC.

The CDR3, as DNA: TGTGCCAGCAGCTTCACGACGGGAGGCCGGCGGTTCTACGAGCAGTACTTC. It encodes CASSFTTGGRRFYEQYF. The V gene is TRBV11-2, the J gene TRBJ2-7; 7 bases are a match to TRBD2. The CDR3 covers 17 residues. The junction had 14 bases not matched to a gene; V was cut back by 3 bases and J by 3 bases. CDR1 SGHAT and CDR2 FQNNGV come from the germline V gene.

This rearrangement joins TRBV5-5 to TRBJ1-6; D unresolved. V was shortened by 1 base and J by 0 bases, with 11 bases between the two germline ends. The CDR3 sequence is 17 residues long. Looked up from germline, CDR1 is SGHKS and CDR2 is YYEKEE (reference sequence). CDR3 sequence: CASSLTHGSSYNSPLHF. The CDR3 DNA reads as TGTGCCAGCAGCTTGACGCACGGGAGCTCCTATAATTCACCCCTCCACTTT.

This chain connects TRBV9 to TRBJ1-1, with TRBD1 identical over 7 bases. J lost 3 bases, V lost 3 bases, and 5 bases had no gene match. This CDR3 is 14 amino acids long. The germline V gene encodes CDR1 SGDLS and CDR2 YYNGEE. Here the CDR3 DNA reads TGTGCCAGCAGCGCCCAGGGGGACCACACTGAAGCTTTCTTT. Translated: CASSAQGDHTEAFF.

The V and J genes are TRBV5-1 and TRBJ1-2, with D unresolved. V was cut by 7 bases and J by 1 base, with 23 bases left in between. Per germline, CDR1 SGHRS and CDR2 YFSETQ. CDR3 length: 17 amino acids. As DNA, the CDR3 is TGCGCCAGCGGCCGGGAAGGGCGGCAGCGGTTTAACTATGGCTACACCTTC. Its translation: CASGREGRQRFNYGYTF.

This rearrangement joins TRBV6-5 to TRBJ1-2, with D possibly TRBD1 on 5 matching bases. The germline V gene encodes CDR1 MNHEY and CDR2 SVGAGI. The V end lost 5 bases, the J end lost 0 bases, and 10 bases lay between the germline ends. The CDR3 has 14 residues. The CDR3 here is CASSVDSSNYGYTF. CDR3 DNA: TGTGCCAGCAGTGTCGACAGTTCTAACTATGGCTACACCTTC.

The V call is TRBV9, the J call TRBJ2-2; D is perhaps TRBD1 (5 bases). Germline V lookup: CDR1 SGDLS, CDR2 YYNGEE. V lost 4 bases, J lost 4 bases, and 17 bases lay in between. This CDR3 spans 16 amino acids. Here the CDR3 DNA reads TGTGCCAGCAGCCCCAGGGTAGGCAAGCCCACCGGGGAGCTGTTTTTT. It specifies CASSPRVGKPTGELFF.

The gene calls are TRBV27 and TRBJ2-7, with D uncertain. Germline values: CDR1 MNHEY, CDR2 SMNVEV (reference sequence). The V end was cut by 5 bases, the J end by 7 bases, with 12 bases between. The CDR3 is 12 residues long. CDR3 protein: CASSATHGEQYF. CDR3 nucleotide sequence: TGTGCCAGCAGTGCGACCCATGGAGAGCAGTACTTC.